This TCR beta chain was obtained from a study of blood T cell repertoires in COVID-19. Study as a whole: The analysed material was cDNA or gDNA that came from T cells, B-cell-depleted T cells, or PBMCs.

Seattle cases were enrolled at active infection and followed longitudinally. Trimming took 0 bases from V and 12 from J, leaving 24 bases between them. The CDR3 is made up of 18 amino acids. Germline V gene sequence: CDR1 LGHDT, CDR2 YNNKEL (reference sequence). Authors' data handling: Amplification of reference gene primers was used by the study to estimate nucleated cell counts. Only in-frame clones appear in the TCRdb table, and some are missing; sequencing was by immunoSEQ multiplex PCR. The V and J calls and clone size come from that table; D and trimming were worked out from the DNA. Of 250,000 to 300,000 clones listed, roughly nine tenths are singletons.

Sequenced input: peripheral blood. This sequence originates from a woman in her 30s with COVID-19, enrolled during active disease. The rearrangement links TRBV3-1 (or the pseudogene TRBV3-2) to TRBJ1-6; D gene uncertain. CDR3: CASSQDWAGGSRAVPLHF. CDR3 DNA: TGTGCCAGCAGCCAAGATTGGGCCGGAGGGAGCCGGGCAGTACCCCTCCACTTT.